This T cell receptor (beta chain) was recovered during a study of cytomegalovirus exposure and HLA in healthy donors. Overall study findings and caveats: Segments of the TCR beta V type were, in most cases, productive about 90% or about 30% of the time in an earlier analysis.

The CDR3 contains 16 residues. V lost 0 bases and J lost 7, with 17 bases in between. Per the germline V gene, CDR1 is SGHNT and CDR2 is YYREEE (reference sequence). On this clone: Its specificity is not known.

Primers for the PCR totalled 60 Vbeta and 13 Jbeta. The table came from immunoSEQ multiplex PCR; TCRdb's copy has only in-frame clones and leaves some out. The sample yields about 130,000 clones, 55% to 75% seen once. What was sequenced was PBMCs. This TCR derives from a human donor in good health. This chain uses TRBV5-4 with TRBJ2-4; TRBD2 might be the D (6 bases). DNA for the CDR3: TGTGCCAGCAGCTTGGACGTGGGCCCCCGGGGGAACATTCAGTACTTC. It specifies CASSLDVGPRGNIQYF.